These 12 T cell receptor beta chains share one sample of origin, sequenced in a study of cytomegalovirus exposure and HLA in healthy donors. The repertoire was sequenced with immunoSEQ multiplex PCR; TCRdb's copy has only in-frame clones and lacks some. The table lists some 130,000 clones, roughly 86% of them singletons, with 1.4% in the top ten. Material for sequencing was PBMCs. The receptors come from a woman aged 25 to 39 in good health and CMV-seronegative.

This clone is a singleton in its sample. The rearrangement links TRBV19 to TRBJ1-5; a possible D gene is TRBD1 (6 bases). Germline-derived CDR1 and CDR2 are LNHDA and SQIVND (reference sequence). V dropped 6 bases and J dropped 0 bases, with 12 bases sitting between them. This CDR3 spans 15 amino acids. The CDR3 bases are TGTGCCAGTAGCCTGACAGGTGTTAGCAATCAGCCCCAGCATTTT. Translation gives CASSLTGVSNQPQHF.

In this sample, this clone turned up a few times. The rearrangement uses TRBV2 and TRBJ2-7; TRBD1 is a possible D gene (6 bases). Between the trimmed V and J ends, which lost 1 base and 12 bases, there was a span of 22 bases. CDR1 and CDR2 (germline): SNHLY, FYNNEI. There are 15 residues in the CDR3. The CDR3 DNA follows: TGTGCCAGCAGTGAAGGAGGGACAATTAGTGGCAGGGGGTACTTC. It translates to CASSEGGTISGRGYF. Full variable domain (remainder filled in from reference TRBV2 and TRBJ2-7): EPEVTQTPSHQVTQMGQEVILRCVPISNHLYFYWYRQILGQKVEFLVSFYNNEISEKSEIFDDQFSVERPDGSNFTLKIRSTKLEDSAMYFCASSEGGTISGRGYFGPGTRLTVT.

This chain links TRBV11-2 with TRBJ2-7; D gene uncertain. The CDR3 extends over 13 amino acids. The V end was cut by 1 base, the J end by 4 bases, with 8 bases between. Germline V CDR1 and CDR2: SGHAT, FQNNGV. The CDR3 loop is CASSLGHQYEQYF. DNA of the CDR3: TGTGCCAGCAGCTTAGGACACCAATACGAGCAGTACTTC.

CDR3 bases: TGCGCCAGCAGCTTGGGGACAGGTAGCTATGGCTACACCTTC. Its protein is CASSLGTGSYGYTF. The chain combines TRBV5-1 with TRBJ1-2, with 7 bases that match TRBD1. Trimming took 0 bases from V and 4 from J; bases not matched to a gene: 3. The CDR3 runs 14 residues. Germline CDR1 and CDR2: SGHRS and YFSETQ.

This clone was observed a single time. The chain couples TRBV10-1 to TRBJ2-7; TRBD2 matches at 10 bases. Germline CDR1 WNHNN, CDR2 SYGVQD (reference sequence). This CDR3 is 15 amino acids long. V was clipped by 5 bases and J by 2 bases; unmatched bases: 6. The CDR3 bases are TGCGCCAGCAGTCCTAGCGGGGGCGTCGCCTACGAGCAGTACTTC. This gives the protein CASSPSGGVAYEQYF.

Comments on this clone: A read error may produce the germline difference seen at one junction end. The V call is TRBV7-7, the J call TRBJ2-2; 7 positions match TRBD2. CDR1 and CDR2 (germline): SSHAT, FNYEAQ (reference sequence). CDR3 size: 16 residues. The CDR3 DNA sequence: TGTGCTAGCAGCTCGGGGGGACGAGTCAACACCGGGGAGCTGTTTTTT. It is translated as CASSSGGRVNTGELFF.

The rearrangement links TRBV7-8 to TRBJ2-1; D remains unclear. V was shortened by 4 bases and J by 6 bases, with 10 bases between the two germline ends. This CDR3 has 13 residues. The germline CDR1 and CDR2 sequences are SGHVS and FQNEAQ. The CDR3 DNA reads as TGTGCCAGCAGCTCCACTGACTCCAATGAGCAGTTCTTC. Amino acids: CASSSTDSNEQFF.

The rearrangement joins TRBV18 to TRBJ1-6; 9 nucleotides line up with TRBD1. V lost 4 bases to trimming and J lost 5 bases; unmatched junction nucleotides: 0. CDR1 KGHSH and CDR2 LQKENI come from the germline V gene. The CDR3 spans 14 residues. The CDR3 sequence: CASSRTGDNSPLHF. DNA for the CDR3: TGTGCCAGCTCACGGACAGGGGATAATTCACCCCTCCACTTT. Variable domain in full (rest from reference TRBV18 and TRBJ1-6): NAGVMQNPRHLVRRRGQEARLRCSPMKGHSHVYWYRQLPEEGLKFMVYLQKENIIDESGMPKERFSAEFPKEGPSILRIQQVVRGDSAAYFCASSRTGDNSPLHFGNGTRLTVT.

The chain recombines TRBV13 with TRBJ2-3, with D perhaps matching TRBD2 (5 bases). This CDR3 has 14 amino acids. Germline V lookup: CDR1 PRHDT, CDR2 FYEKMQ (reference sequence). Trimming removed 6 bases from V and 2 bases from J, with 12 bases in between. The CDR3 bases are TGTGCCAGCAGGGAACTCGACTACACAGATACGCAGTATTTT. Its translation: CASRELDYTDTQYF.

The chain is built from TRBV29-1 and TRBJ1-1; a possible D gene is TRBD1 (5 bases). CDR1 and CDR2 from the germline V gene are SQVTM and ANQGSEA. V shed 4 bases and J shed 1 base, with 10 bases lying between them. The CDR3 loop spans 13 amino acids. The CDR3 reads CSVAPQGNTEAFF. CDR3 sequence (DNA): TGCAGCGTTGCGCCCCAGGGGAACACTGAAGCTTTCTTT.

This chain connects TRBV5-1 to TRBJ2-3, with 10 bases identical to TRBD2. This CDR3 comprises 16 residues. The ends lost 4 bases at V and 2 bases at J; junction bases unmatched: 7. CDR1 and CDR2 from the germline V gene are SGHRS and YFSETQ. CDR3 DNA: TGCGCCAGCAGCCGTAGCGGGGGGCCGGCCACAGATACGCAGTATTTT. Translated, it gives CASSRSGGPATDTQYF.

The chain links TRBV28 to TRBJ1-2, with a possible D match to TRBD1 (6 bases). V was trimmed by 5 bases and J by 3 bases, leaving 16 bases between them. This CDR3 spans 15 amino acids. Germline-derived CDR1 and CDR2 are MDHEN and SYDVKM. Here the CDR3 DNA reads TGTGCCAGCAGTACCTACAGCGGGGGCTACTATGGCTACACCTTC. It specifies CASSTYSGGYYGYTF.